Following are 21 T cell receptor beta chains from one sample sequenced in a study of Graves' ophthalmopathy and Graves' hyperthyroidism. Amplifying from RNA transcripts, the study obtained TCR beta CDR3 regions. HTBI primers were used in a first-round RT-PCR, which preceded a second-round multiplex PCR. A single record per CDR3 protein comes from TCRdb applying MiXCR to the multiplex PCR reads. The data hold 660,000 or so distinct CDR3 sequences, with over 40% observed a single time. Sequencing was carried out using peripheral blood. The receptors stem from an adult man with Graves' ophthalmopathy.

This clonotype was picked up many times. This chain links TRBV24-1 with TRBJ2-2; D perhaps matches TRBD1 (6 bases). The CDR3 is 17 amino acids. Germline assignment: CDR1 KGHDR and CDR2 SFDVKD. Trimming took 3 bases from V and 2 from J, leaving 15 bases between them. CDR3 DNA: TGTGCCACCAGTGATAGAGGGACACCCTTAAACACCGGGGAGCTGTTTTTT. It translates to CATSDRGTPLNTGELFF.

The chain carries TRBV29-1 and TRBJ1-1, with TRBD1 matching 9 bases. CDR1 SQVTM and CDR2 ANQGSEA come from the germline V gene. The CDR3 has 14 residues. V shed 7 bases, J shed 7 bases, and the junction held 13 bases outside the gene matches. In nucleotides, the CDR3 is TGCAGCGGATTGGACAGGGGCGACGGTAGTGAAGCTTTCTTT. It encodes CSGLDRGDGSEAFF.

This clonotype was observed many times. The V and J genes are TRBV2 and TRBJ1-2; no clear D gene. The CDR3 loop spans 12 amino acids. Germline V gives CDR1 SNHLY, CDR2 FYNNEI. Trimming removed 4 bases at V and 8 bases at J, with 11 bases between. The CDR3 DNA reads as TGTGCCAGCAGTGTTAACCCGGGGGGCTACACCTTC. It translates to CASSVNPGGYTF.

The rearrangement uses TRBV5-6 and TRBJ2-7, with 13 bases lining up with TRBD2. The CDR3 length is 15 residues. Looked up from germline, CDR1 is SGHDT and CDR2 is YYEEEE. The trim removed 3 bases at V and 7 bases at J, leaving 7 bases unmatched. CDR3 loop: CASSYPGLAGLEQYF. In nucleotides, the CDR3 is TGTGCCAGCAGCTATCCGGGACTAGCGGGACTAGAGCAGTACTTC.

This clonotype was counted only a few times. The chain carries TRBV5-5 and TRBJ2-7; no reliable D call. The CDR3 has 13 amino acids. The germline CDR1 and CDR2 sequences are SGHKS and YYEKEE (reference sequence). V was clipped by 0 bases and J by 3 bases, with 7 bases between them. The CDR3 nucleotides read TGTGCCAGCAGCTTGGAGGTTAACTACGAGCAGTACTTC. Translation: CASSLEVNYEQYF.

The CDR3 DNA is TGTGCCAGCAGTTACTCCGGGACTAGCGGGGCCGGGGTAGAGACCCAGTACTTC. This gives the protein CASSYSGTSGAGVETQYF. The chain has TRBV2 and TRBJ2-5; 13 bases line up with TRBD2. Germline-derived CDR1 and CDR2 are SNHLY and FYNNEI. The CDR3 has 18 residues. Trimming at V came to 5 bases and at J to 4 bases, leaving 13 bases not matched to a gene. Together with reference TRBV2 and TRBJ2-5, the CDR3 gives the full variable domain: EPEVTQTPSHQVTQMGQEVILRCVPISNHLYFYWYRQILGQKVEFLVSFYNNEISEKSEIFDDQFSVERPDGSNFTLKIRSTKLEDSAMYFCASSYSGTSGAGVETQYFGPGTRLLVL.

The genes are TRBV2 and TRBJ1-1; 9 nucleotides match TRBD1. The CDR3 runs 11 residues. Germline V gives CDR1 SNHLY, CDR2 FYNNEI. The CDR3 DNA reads TGTGCGCGGACAGGGGTGACTGAAGCTTTCTTT. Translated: CARTGVTEAFF. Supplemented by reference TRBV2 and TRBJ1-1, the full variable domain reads EPEVTQTPSHQVTQMGQEVILRCVPISNHLYFYWYRQILGQKVEFLVSFYNNEISEKSEIFDDQFSVERPDGSNFTLKIRSTKLEDSAMYFCARTGVTEAFFGQGTRLTVV.

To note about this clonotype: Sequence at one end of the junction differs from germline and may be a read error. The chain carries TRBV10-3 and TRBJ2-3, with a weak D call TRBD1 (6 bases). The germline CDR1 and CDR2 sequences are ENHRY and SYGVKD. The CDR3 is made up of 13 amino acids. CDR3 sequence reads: CAIRDNFTGTQYF. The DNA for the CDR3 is TGTGCCATCCGGGACAACTTCACAGGTACGCAGTATTTT.

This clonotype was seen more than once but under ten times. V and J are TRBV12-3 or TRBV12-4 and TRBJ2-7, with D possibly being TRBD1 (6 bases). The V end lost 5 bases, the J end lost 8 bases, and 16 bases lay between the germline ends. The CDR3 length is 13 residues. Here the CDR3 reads CASSPRQARKQYF. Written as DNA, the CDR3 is TGTGCCAGCAGTCCGCGACAGGCCCGCAAGCAGTACTTC.

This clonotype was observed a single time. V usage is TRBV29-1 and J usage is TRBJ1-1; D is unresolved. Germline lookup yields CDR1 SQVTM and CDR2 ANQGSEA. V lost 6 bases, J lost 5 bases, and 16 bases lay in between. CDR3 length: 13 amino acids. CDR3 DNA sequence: TGCAGCGTCGGAAAGGGAACGGGTACTGAAGCTTTCTTT. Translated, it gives CSVGKGTGTEAFF.

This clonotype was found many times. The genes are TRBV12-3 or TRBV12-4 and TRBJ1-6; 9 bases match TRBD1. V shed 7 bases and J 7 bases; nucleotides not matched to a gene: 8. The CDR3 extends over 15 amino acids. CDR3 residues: CASTLTGGKNSPLHF. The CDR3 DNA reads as TGTGCCAGCACCCTGACAGGGGGAAAAAATTCACCCCTCCACTTT.

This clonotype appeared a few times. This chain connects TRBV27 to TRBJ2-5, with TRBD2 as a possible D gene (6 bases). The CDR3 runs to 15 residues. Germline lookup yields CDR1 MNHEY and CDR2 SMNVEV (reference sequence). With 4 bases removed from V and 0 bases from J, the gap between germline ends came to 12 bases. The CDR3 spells CASSSPQRDQETQYF. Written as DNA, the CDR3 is TGTGCCAGCAGTTCACCACAGCGGGACCAAGAGACCCAGTACTTC.

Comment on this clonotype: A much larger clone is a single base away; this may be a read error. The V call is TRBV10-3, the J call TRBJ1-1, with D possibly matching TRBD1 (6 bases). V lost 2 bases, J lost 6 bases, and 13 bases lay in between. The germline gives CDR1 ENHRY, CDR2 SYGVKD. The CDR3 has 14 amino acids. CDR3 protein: CAISEDRQSAEAFF. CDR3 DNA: TGTGCCATCAGTGAGGACAGGCAGAGCGCTGAAGCTTTCTTT.

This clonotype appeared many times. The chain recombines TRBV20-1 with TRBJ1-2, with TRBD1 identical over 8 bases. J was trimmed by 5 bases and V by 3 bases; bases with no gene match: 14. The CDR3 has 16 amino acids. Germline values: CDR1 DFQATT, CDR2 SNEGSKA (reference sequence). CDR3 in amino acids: CSASSRQGRGLYGYTF. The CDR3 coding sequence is TGCAGTGCTAGTTCCCGACAGGGGAGAGGCCTATATGGCTACACCTTC.

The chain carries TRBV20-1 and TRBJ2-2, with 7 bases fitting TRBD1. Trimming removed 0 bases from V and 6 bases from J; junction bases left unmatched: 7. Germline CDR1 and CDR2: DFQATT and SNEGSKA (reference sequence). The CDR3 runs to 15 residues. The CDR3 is CSARDLDRAAGELFF. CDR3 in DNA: TGCAGTGCTAGAGATCTAGACAGGGCGGCCGGGGAGCTGTTTTTT.

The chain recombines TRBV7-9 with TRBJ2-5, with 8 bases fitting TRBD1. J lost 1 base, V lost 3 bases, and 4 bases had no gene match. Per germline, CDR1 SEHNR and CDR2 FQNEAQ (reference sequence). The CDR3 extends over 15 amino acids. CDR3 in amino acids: CASSFVTGGQETQYF. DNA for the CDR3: TGTGCCAGCAGCTTCGTTACAGGGGGCCAAGAGACCCAGTACTTC.

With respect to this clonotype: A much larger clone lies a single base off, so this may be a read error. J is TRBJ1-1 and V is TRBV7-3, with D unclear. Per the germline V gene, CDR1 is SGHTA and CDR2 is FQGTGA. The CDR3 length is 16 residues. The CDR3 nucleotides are TGTGCCAGCAGCCCTGAGGGAGGGAGCACGAACACTGGAGCTTTCTTT. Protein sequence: CASSPEGGSTNTGAFF. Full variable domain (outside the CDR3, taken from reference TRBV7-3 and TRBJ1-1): GAGVSQTPSNKVTEKGKYVELRCDPISGHTALYWYRQSLGQGPEFLIYFQGTGAADDSGLPNDRFFAVRPEGSVSTLKIQRTERGDSAVYLCASSPEGGSTNTGAFFGQGTRLTVV.

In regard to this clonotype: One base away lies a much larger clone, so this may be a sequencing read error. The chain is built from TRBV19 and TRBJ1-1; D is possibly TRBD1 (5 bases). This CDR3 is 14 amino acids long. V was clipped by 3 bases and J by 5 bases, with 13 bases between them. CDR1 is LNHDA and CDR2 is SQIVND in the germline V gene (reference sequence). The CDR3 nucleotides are TGTGCCAGTAGTATGATGGGGGGTAGGACTGAAGCTTTCTTT. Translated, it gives CASSMMGGRTEAFF.

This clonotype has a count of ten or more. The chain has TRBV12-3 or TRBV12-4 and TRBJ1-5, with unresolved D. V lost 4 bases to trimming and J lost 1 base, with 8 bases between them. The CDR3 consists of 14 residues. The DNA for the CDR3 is TGTGCCAGCAGTTCTGTTACCAGCAATCAGCCCCAGCATTTT. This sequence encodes CASSSVTSNQPQHF.

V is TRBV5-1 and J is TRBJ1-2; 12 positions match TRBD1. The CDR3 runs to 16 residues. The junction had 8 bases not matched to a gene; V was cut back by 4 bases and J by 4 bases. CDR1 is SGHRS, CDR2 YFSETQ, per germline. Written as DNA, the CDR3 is TGCGCCAGCAGCAGCCAATCGGGACAGGGGGCCTATGGCTACACCTTC. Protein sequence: CASSSQSGQGAYGYTF.

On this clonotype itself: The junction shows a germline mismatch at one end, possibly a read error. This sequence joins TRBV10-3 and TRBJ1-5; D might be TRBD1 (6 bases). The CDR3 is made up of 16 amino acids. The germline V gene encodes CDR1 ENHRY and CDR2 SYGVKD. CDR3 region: CASSYSRTASNQPQHF. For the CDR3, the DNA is TGTGCCAGCAGTTACAGTAGGACAGCGTCCAATCAGCCCCAGCATTTT.